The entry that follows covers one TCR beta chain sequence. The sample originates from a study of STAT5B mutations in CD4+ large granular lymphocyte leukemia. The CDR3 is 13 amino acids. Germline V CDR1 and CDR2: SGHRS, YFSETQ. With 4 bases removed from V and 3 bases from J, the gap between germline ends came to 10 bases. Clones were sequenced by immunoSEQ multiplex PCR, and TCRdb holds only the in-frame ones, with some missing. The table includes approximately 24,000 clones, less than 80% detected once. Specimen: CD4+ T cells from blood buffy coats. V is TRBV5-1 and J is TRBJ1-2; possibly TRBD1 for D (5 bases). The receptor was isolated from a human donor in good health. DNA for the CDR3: TGCGCCAGCAGCCCGGGGGGGGACTATGGCTACACCTTC. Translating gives CASSPGGDYGYTF.